These T cell receptor beta chains were read from a single sample in a study of cytomegalovirus exposure and HLA in healthy donors. Only in-frame clones appear in the TCRdb table, and some are missing; sequencing was by immunoSEQ multiplex PCR. The top ten clones hold 5% to 6.5% of a sample with approximately 140,000 clones, roughly 78% of them seen once. The sequencing input was PBMCs. These TCRs come from a man between 50 and 59 years old in good health and CMV-seropositive. CDR3s leave out the opening cysteine and the closing phenylalanine or tryptophan.

v_gene: TRBV11-2
len: 14
CDR3aa: ASSFLPGTAGNTIY

v_gene: TRBV28
len: 11
CDR3aa: ASSYRVGSEAF

v_gene: TRBV6-5
len: 13
CDR3aa: ASSYSGKGGNTIY

v_gene: TRBV15
len: 13
CDR3aa: ATSSSLVLNTEAF

v_gene: TRBV6-6
len: 12
CDR3aa: ASSYAGGNQPQH

v_gene: TRBV7-9
len: 12
CDR3aa: ASSLETGNYGYT

v_gene: TRBV5-6
len: 11
CDR3aa: ASSFSPQGTQY

v_gene: TRBV7-8
len: 13
CDR3aa: ASSPRTGKNNEQF

v_gene: TRBV29-1
len: 12
CDR3aa: SVNRDTSTDTQY

v_gene: TRBV27
len: 13
CDR3aa: ASVGTSGLQETQY

v_gene: TRBV29-1
len: 9
CDR3aa: SVQENSEAF

v_gene: TRBV6-5
len: 13
CDR3aa: ASIGDSYRRGGYT

v_gene: TRBV2
len: 11
CDR3aa: ASLGPSYSPLH

v_gene: TRBV7-3
len: 12
CDR3aa: ASSLAGGNGELF

v_gene: TRBV28
len: 10
CDR3aa: ASSSAGYEQY

v_gene: TRBV10-3
len: 12
CDR3aa: AISQGGDAATRF

v_gene: TRBV7-9
len: 13
CDR3aa: ASSLVGGSATEAF

v_gene: TRBV28
len: 16
CDR3aa: ASSLTPLYRDSTYEQY

v_gene: TRBV6-1
len: 6
CDR3aa: ASNDRF

v_gene: TRBV28
len: 9
CDR3aa: ASHAGYGYT

v_gene: TRBV28
len: 13
CDR3aa: ASNLQGASTDTQY

v_gene: TRBV29-1
len: 14
CDR3aa: SVVGPGGRGTGELF

v_gene: TRBV2
len: 13
CDR3aa: ANRVSRTGDAEQY

v_gene: TRBV5-6
len: 11
CDR3aa: ASRDVQYETQY

v_gene: TRBV28
len: 10
CDR3aa: AGTGNTGELF

v_gene: TRBV5-6
len: 11
CDR3aa: ASSWDSPYEQY

v_gene: TRBV5-4
len: 14
CDR3aa: ASSWAGLAGTDTQY